This T cell receptor beta chain stems from a study of blood T cells in healthy people across ages. Then a second PCR, running roughly 6 to 12 cycles, was carried out with a sample-barcoded 5' primer and a J-beta primer mix. MiXCR, run by TCRdb on the 5' RACE reads, gives a single entry per CDR3 protein. The top ten hold 10% to 12% of the sample, which has some 1.6 million distinct CDR3 sequences, around 36% seen once. Germline V lookup: CDR1 MNHEY, CDR2 SMNVEV (reference sequence). CDR3 length: 15 residues. The ends lost 5 bases at V and 5 bases at J; junction bases unmatched: 11. The gene calls are TRBV27 and TRBJ2-7, with 8 positions matching TRBD2. Input material: blood. This receptor was obtained from a woman aged 25 to 39 in good health. This CDR3 reads CASSDSAGGLNEQYF. CDR3 DNA sequence: TGTGCCAGCAGTGATTCGGCGGGGGGTTTGAACGAGCAGTACTTC.